The 30 T cell receptor beta chains presented below share a single source sample, sequenced in a study of shared clonotypes between healthy human individuals. Clones were read by immunoSEQ multiplex PCR, and TCRdb kept only the in-frame ones, dropping some. The sample lists roughly 1,500,000 clones; 97% to 99% were seen once. Sequences were obtained from naive CD4+ T cells sorted from blood. As to subset: CD45RA+ positively selected. All receptors derive from a man younger than 45 in good health.

The J gene is TRBJ2-5, the V gene TRBV9, with D tentatively TRBD2 (6 bases). V lost 4 bases to trimming and J lost 4 bases, with 11 bases between them. This CDR3 contains 13 residues. The germline V gene encodes CDR1 SGDLS and CDR2 YYNGEE. The CDR3 here is CASSRAGSETQYF. The DNA of the CDR3 is TGTGCCAGCAGCAGGGCGGGATCAGAGACCCAGTACTTC.

The chain employs TRBV2 and TRBJ1-5; 9 nucleotides match TRBD1. Losses at the gene ends were 3 bases for V and 0 bases for J; bases not matched to a gene: 3. The CDR3 length is 16 residues. CDR1 SNHLY and CDR2 FYNNEI come from the germline V gene. CDR3 residues: CASSDTGGRSNQPQHF. CDR3 DNA sequence: TGTGCCAGCAGTGATACAGGGGGCCGTAGCAATCAGCCCCAGCATTTT. The full variable domain, its missing parts supplied by reference TRBV2 and TRBJ1-5, is EPEVTQTPSHQVTQMGQEVILRCVPISNHLYFYWYRQILGQKVEFLVSFYNNEISEKSEIFDDQFSVERPDGSNFTLKIRSTKLEDSAMYFCASSDTGGRSNQPQHFGDGTRLSIL.

This chain's CDR3 is CASSGGALQSSYNEQFF. The CDR3 region has the DNA TGTGCCAGTAGTGGAGGCGCGCTTCAGAGCTCCTACAATGAGCAGTTCTTC. This chain connects TRBV19 to TRBJ2-1; D is possibly TRBD2 (5 bases). Trimming took off 5 bases at V and 0 bases at J, with 17 bases between the two ends. The germline V gene encodes CDR1 LNHDA and CDR2 SQIVND (reference sequence). The CDR3 is 17 residues long.

The chain links TRBV6-1 to TRBJ2-1; D is tentatively TRBD1 or TRBD2 (6 bases each). The germline V and J ends were trimmed by 4 bases and 9 bases, with 22 bases remaining between them. Germline lookup yields CDR1 MNHNS and CDR2 SASEGT. The CDR3 contains 16 residues. CDR3 nucleotide sequence: TGTGCCAGCAGTGGGGGGCGCTGGGACTTTTGGAGTGAGCAGTTCTTC. Translating gives CASSGGRWDFWSEQFF.

The chain couples TRBV7-2 to TRBJ2-7; tentatively, D is TRBD1 (6 bases). The CDR3 contains 15 residues. Looked up from germline, CDR1 is SGHTA and CDR2 is FQGNSA. V was clipped by 5 bases and J by 2 bases, with 16 bases between them. The DNA of the CDR3 is TGTGCCAGCAGCAAAGCTGGACAGCGCGCCTACGAGCAGTACTTC. Amino acids: CASSKAGQRAYEQYF.

The CDR3 here is CASSQSGRGGELFF. CDR3 nucleotides: TGCGCCAGCAGCCAGAGCGGGAGGGGCGGGGAGCTGTTTTTT. The rearrangement uses TRBV4-3 and TRBJ2-2, with 10 bases aligning to TRBD2. The CDR3 has 14 residues. V lost 3 bases and J lost 7; bases outside the gene matches: 2. Germline lookup yields CDR1 LGHNA and CDR2 YSLEER.

Concerning this clone itself: The junction and the germline gene differ at one end; a read error may be behind it. This chain connects TRBV10-3 to TRBJ2-7, with D hard to call. From germline, CDR1 is ENHRY and CDR2 SYGVKD. CDR3 size: 14 residues. As DNA, the CDR3 is TGTGCCATCACTGAGGATTTAGACCGGTACGAGCAGTACTTC. Translation gives CAITEDLDRYEQYF.

CDR3 nucleotides: TGTGCCAGCAGCCTCTTGACTAGCGGAAGCACAGATACGCAGTATTTT. This translates into CASSLLTSGSTDTQYF. The rearrangement links TRBV5-4 to TRBJ2-3, with 9 bases lining up with TRBD2. CDR1 is SGHNT, CDR2 YYREEE, per germline (reference sequence). This CDR3 comprises 16 residues. J lost 0 bases, V lost 4 bases, and 6 bases had no gene match.

CDR3 sequence reads: CASNGGERRDTEAFF. The CDR3 DNA is TGCGCCAGCAACGGGGGAGAAAGAAGGGACACTGAAGCTTTCTTT. The V call is TRBV5-1, the J call TRBJ1-1; perhaps TRBD1 as D (5 bases). CDR1 is SGHRS, CDR2 YFSETQ, per germline. Between the trimmed V and J ends, which lost 6 bases and 3 bases, there was a span of 18 bases. The CDR3 has 15 residues.

The CDR3 is CASSVDISETQYF. CDR3 nucleotide sequence: TGTGCCAGCAGCGTAGACATTTCGGAGACCCAGTACTTC. V gene TRBV9 combines with J gene TRBJ2-5, with D uncertain. Germline CDR1 SGDLS, CDR2 YYNGEE. Trimming stripped 0 bases from V and 5 bases from J, with 8 bases between. The CDR3 consists of 13 residues.

The rearrangement joins TRBV7-8 to TRBJ2-5; D is unresolved. V was pared by 7 bases and J by 2 bases, with 11 bases between. The germline V gene encodes CDR1 SGHVS and CDR2 FQNEAQ. The CDR3 is 13 residues long. CDR3 amino acids: CASTPGGQETQYF. The CDR3 coding sequence is TGTGCCAGCACCCCCGGCGGACAAGAGACCCAGTACTTC.

In this sample, this clone turned up once. V is TRBV19 and J is TRBJ1-1; possibly TRBD1 for D (5 bases). Germline V gene sequence: CDR1 LNHDA, CDR2 SQIVND (reference sequence). Trimming pared 5 bases from V and 0 bases from J, leaving 10 bases between. The CDR3 has 14 amino acids. CDR3 region: CASSQTALNTEAFF. The CDR3 DNA reads TGTGCCAGTAGTCAGACAGCACTGAACACTGAAGCTTTCTTT.

The V call is TRBV5-6, the J call TRBJ1-4; D uncertain. Germline CDR1 and CDR2: SGHDT and YYEEEE. The CDR3 spans 15 residues. V shed 7 bases and J shed 0 bases, with 13 bases lying between them. Written as DNA, the CDR3 is TGTGCCAGCGTCAAAATCGATGCAACTAATGAAAAACTGTTTTTT. Translation: CASVKIDATNEKLFF.

V usage is TRBV19 and J usage is TRBJ1-1; 7 nucleotides align to TRBD1. Unmatched junction bases numbered 6, after V lost 7 bases and J lost 1 base. This CDR3 is built from 14 residues. Germline values: CDR1 LNHDA, CDR2 SQIVND (reference sequence). CDR3 sequence (DNA): TGTGCCAGTAAGGGGGCCGAAAGGAACACTGAAGCTTTCTTT. It is translated as CASKGAERNTEAFF.

This chain connects TRBV9 to TRBJ2-1; no clear D gene. The CDR3 is 15 residues long. From germline, CDR1 is SGDLS and CDR2 YYNGEE. With 0 bases removed from V and 5 bases from J, the gap between germline ends came to 12 bases. In DNA form, the CDR3 reads TGTGCCAGCAGCGTAGACTATAGAATTCACAATGAGCAGTTCTTC. This codes for CASSVDYRIHNEQFF.

Only one count was recorded for this clone. The rearrangement uses TRBV28 and TRBJ2-7; D ambiguous. V lost 2 bases and J lost 0, with 11 bases in between. Germline CDR1 is MDHEN and CDR2 is SYDVKM. This CDR3 comprises 15 residues. The DNA of the CDR3 is TGTGCCAGCAGTTTAGGGTACCGTTTCTCCTACGAGCAGTACTTC. Amino acid sequence: CASSLGYRFSYEQYF.

This chain uses TRBV27 with TRBJ1-5; TRBD1 aligns across 8 bases. After removal of 4 bases from V and 9 bases from J, the junction contained 8 bases not matched to a gene. Germline V gives CDR1 MNHEY, CDR2 SMNVEV (reference sequence). This CDR3 has 14 amino acids. The CDR3 region is CASSYTGQDGPQHF. The CDR3 DNA reads TGTGCCAGCAGTTACACGGGACAGGACGGGCCCCAGCATTTT.

J is TRBJ1-3 and V is TRBV5-1; 7 positions agree with TRBD1. J was trimmed by 0 bases and V by 4 bases; bases with no gene match: 4. Germline CDR1 and CDR2: SGHRS and YFSETQ. This CDR3 has 15 amino acids. Written as DNA, the CDR3 is TGCGCCAGCAGCCAGGGACAGAACTCTGGAAACACCATATATTTT. This gives the protein CASSQGQNSGNTIYF. Full variable domain (rest looked up from reference TRBV5-1 and TRBJ1-3): KAGVTQTPRYLIKTRGQQVTLSCSPISGHRSVSWYQQTPGQGLQFLFEYFSETQRNKGNFPGRFSGRQFSNSRSEMNVSTLELGDSALYLCASSQGQNSGNTIYFGEGSWLTVV.

CDR3 DNA: TGTGCCAGCAGCCGGGACAAGTTTAACTATGGCTACACCTTC. This sequence encodes CASSRDKFNYGYTF. This chain uses TRBV2 with TRBJ1-2; D might be TRBD1 (6 bases). The CDR3 is made up of 14 amino acids. CDR1 and CDR2 (germline): SNHLY, FYNNEI. Trimming removed 6 bases from V and 1 base from J, with 12 bases in between.

The V call is TRBV9, the J call TRBJ2-3, with D possibly TRBD1 on 6 matching bases. The germline V gene encodes CDR1 SGDLS and CDR2 YYNGEE. This CDR3 contains 14 residues. The V and J ends lost 0 bases and 4 bases respectively, with 9 bases between them. CDR3 coding DNA: TGTGCCAGCAGCGTAGCGTCAGGGGCAGATACGCAGTATTTT. Translated, it gives CASSVASGADTQYF.

This clone was seen a single time. The chain is built from TRBV29-1 and TRBJ2-5, with D unresolved. From germline, CDR1 is SQVTM and CDR2 ANQGSEA. The CDR3 is 14 residues long. The V end lost 6 bases, the J end lost 3 bases, and 17 bases lay between the germline ends. CDR3 sequence: CSVAETYREETQYF. Here the CDR3 DNA reads TGCAGCGTGGCCGAGACATATAGGGAAGAGACCCAGTACTTC.

The chain is built from TRBV11-2 and TRBJ2-1; 12 nucleotides line up with TRBD2. CDR3 length equals 15 residues. J was trimmed by 7 bases and V by 4 bases; bases with no gene match: 5. Looked up from germline, CDR1 is SGHAT and CDR2 is FQNNGV. The DNA for the CDR3 is TGTGCCAGCAGCTCCCTTGGGACTAGCGGGAATGAGCAGTTCTTC. Amino acid sequence: CASSSLGTSGNEQFF.

The gene calls are TRBV10-3 and TRBJ1-2; possible D gene TRBD1, 5 bases. This CDR3 has 17 amino acids. V was shortened by 3 bases and J by 2 bases, with 19 bases between the two germline ends. CDR1 is ENHRY, CDR2 SYGVKD, per germline. DNA for the CDR3: TGTGCCATCAGTGACCAGGGCGCCCGACCGTTAAACTATGGCTACACCTTC. Amino acids: CAISDQGARPLNYGYTF.

The rearrangement links TRBV4-2 to TRBJ1-1; D unclear. With 4 bases removed from V and 1 base from J, the gap between germline ends came to 7 bases. From germline, CDR1 is LGHNA and CDR2 YNFKEQ. The CDR3 loop spans 13 amino acids. CDR3 sequence reads: CASSLKGNTEAFF. In DNA form, the CDR3 reads TGTGCCAGCAGCCTGAAAGGGAACACTGAAGCTTTCTTT.

This chain connects TRBV4-1 to TRBJ2-3; 7 bases map to TRBD2. Germline values: CDR1 MGHRA, CDR2 YSYEKL. J was trimmed by 2 bases and V by 3 bases; bases with no gene match: 8. There are 16 residues in the CDR3. The CDR3 loop reads CASSQAPGLYTDTQYF. In DNA, the CDR3 is TGCGCCAGCAGCCAGGCCCCGGGACTATACACAGATACGCAGTATTTT.

The chain joins TRBV27 to TRBJ1-4; D not certain. Trimming removed 3 bases at V and 2 bases at J, with 7 bases between. The CDR3 has 14 residues. Germline-derived CDR1 and CDR2 are MNHEY and SMNVEV (reference sequence). As DNA, the CDR3 is TGTGCCAGCAGTTTCGCTGGGACTAATGAAAAACTGTTTTTT. It translates to CASSFAGTNEKLFF.

The chain links TRBV20-1 to TRBJ2-3, with TRBD2 matching over 7 bases. CDR1 is DFQATT and CDR2 is SNEGSKA in the germline V gene (reference sequence). The CDR3 has 11 amino acids. V was clipped by 5 bases and J by 5 bases; unmatched bases: 1. The CDR3 DNA reads TGCAGTGCTGGGGGGGTAGATACGCAGTATTTT. Amino acid sequence: CSAGGVDTQYF.

The CDR3 DNA is TGTGCCAGCAGCGGCTGGGGGCCCACCGGGGAGCTGTTTTTT. Translation: CASSGWGPTGELFF. The V call is TRBV9, the J call TRBJ2-2; possible D gene TRBD1, 6 bases. Looked up from germline, CDR1 is SGDLS and CDR2 is YYNGEE. The CDR3 extends over 14 amino acids. V shed 3 bases and J shed 4 bases, with 10 bases lying between them.

As DNA, the CDR3 is TGTGCCAGCAGTGAAGGGGCCCCTGGCGGCCTATTCAGCTCCTACAATGAGCAGTTCTTC. Encoded protein: CASSEGAPGGLFSSYNEQFF. This sequence joins TRBV2 and TRBJ2-1; D is ambiguous. The CDR3 has 20 residues. Looked up from germline, CDR1 is SNHLY and CDR2 is FYNNEI. V lost 1 base and J 0 bases, leaving 22 bases between the germline ends.

The chain carries TRBV28 and TRBJ2-5; D is undetermined. The CDR3 consists of 16 residues. V was shortened by 3 bases and J by 5 bases, with 19 bases between the two germline ends. Germline assignment: CDR1 MDHEN and CDR2 SYDVKM. CDR3 loop: CASSFLGGSGGETQYF. The CDR3 coding sequence is TGTGCCAGCAGTTTTTTGGGCGGCTCGGGTGGGGAGACCCAGTACTTC.